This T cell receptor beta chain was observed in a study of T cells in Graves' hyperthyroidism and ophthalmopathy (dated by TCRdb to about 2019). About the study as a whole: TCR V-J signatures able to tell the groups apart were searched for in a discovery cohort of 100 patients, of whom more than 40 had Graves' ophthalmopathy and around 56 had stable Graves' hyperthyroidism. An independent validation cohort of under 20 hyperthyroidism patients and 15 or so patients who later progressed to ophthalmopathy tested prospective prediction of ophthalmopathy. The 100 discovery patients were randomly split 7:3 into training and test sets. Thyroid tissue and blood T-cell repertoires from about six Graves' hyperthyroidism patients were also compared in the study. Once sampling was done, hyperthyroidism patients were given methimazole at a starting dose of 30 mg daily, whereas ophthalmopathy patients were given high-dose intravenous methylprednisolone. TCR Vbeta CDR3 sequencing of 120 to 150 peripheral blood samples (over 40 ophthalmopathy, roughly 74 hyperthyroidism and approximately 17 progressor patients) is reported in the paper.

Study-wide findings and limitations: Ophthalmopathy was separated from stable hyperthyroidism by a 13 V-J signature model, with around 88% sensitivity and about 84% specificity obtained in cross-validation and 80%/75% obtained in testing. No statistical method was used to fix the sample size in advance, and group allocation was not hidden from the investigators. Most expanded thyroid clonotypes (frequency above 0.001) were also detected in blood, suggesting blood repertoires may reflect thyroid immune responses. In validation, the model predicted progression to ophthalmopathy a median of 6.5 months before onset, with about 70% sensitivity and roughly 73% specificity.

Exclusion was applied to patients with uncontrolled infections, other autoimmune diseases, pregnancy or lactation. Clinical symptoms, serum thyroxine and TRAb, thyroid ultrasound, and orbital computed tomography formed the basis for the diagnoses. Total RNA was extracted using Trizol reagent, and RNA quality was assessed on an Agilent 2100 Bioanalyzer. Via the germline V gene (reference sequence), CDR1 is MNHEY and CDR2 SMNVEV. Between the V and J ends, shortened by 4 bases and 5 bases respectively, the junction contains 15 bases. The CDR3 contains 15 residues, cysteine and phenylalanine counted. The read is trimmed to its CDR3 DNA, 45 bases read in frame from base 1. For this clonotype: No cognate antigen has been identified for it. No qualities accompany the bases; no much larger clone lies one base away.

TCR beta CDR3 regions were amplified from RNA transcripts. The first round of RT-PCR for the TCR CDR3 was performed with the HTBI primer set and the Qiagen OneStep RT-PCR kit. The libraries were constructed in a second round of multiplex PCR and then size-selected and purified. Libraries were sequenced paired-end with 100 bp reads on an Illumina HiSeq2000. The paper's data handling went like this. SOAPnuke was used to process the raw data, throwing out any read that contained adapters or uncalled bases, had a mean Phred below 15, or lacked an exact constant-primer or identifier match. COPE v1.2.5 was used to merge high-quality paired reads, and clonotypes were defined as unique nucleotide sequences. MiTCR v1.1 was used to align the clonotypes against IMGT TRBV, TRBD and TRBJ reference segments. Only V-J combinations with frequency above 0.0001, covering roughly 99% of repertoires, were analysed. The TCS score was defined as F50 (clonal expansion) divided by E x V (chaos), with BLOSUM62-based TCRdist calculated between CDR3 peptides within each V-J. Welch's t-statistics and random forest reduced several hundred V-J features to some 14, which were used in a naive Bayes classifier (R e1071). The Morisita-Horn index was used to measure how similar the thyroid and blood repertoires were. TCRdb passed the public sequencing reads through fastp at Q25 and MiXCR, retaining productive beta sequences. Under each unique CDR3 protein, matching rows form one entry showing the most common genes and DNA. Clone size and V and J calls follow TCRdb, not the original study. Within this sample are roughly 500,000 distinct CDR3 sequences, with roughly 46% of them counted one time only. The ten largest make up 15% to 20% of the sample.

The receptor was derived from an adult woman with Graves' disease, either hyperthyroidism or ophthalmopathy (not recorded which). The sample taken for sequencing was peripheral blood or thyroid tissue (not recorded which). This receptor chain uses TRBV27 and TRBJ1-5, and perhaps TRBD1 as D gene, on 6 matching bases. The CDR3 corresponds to CASSWGRGGDQPQHF. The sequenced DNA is TGTGCCAGCAGTTGGGGCAGGGGAGGCGATCAGCCCCAGCATTTT.